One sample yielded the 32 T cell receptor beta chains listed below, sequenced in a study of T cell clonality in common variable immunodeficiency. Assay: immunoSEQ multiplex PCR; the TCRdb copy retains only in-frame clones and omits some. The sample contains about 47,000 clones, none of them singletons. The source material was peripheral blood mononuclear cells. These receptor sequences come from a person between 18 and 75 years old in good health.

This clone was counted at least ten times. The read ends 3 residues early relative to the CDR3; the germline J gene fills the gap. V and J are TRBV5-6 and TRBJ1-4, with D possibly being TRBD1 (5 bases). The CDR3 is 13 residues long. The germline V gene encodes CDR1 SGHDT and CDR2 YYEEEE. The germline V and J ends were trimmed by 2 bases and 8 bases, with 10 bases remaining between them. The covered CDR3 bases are TGTGCCAGCAGCTTCAGGGAACAGGAAAAA. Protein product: CASSFREQEK. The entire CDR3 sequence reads CASSFREQEKLFF.

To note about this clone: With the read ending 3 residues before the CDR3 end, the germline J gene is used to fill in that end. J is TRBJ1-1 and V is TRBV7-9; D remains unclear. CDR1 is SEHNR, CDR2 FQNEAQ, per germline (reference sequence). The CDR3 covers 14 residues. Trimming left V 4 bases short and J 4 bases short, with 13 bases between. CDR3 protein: CASSSYRSSTEAFF. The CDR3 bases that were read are TGTGCCAGCAGCTCGTACAGAAGTAGCACTGAA.

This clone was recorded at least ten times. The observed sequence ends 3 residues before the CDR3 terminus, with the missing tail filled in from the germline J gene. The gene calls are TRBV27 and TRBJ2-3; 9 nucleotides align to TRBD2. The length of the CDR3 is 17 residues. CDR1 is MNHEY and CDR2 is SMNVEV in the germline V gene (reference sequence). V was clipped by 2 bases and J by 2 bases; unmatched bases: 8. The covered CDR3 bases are TGTGCCAGCAGTTTACGAGACCTAGCGGGGCTCACAGATACG. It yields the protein CASSLRDLAGLTDT. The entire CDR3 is CASSLRDLAGLTDTQYF.

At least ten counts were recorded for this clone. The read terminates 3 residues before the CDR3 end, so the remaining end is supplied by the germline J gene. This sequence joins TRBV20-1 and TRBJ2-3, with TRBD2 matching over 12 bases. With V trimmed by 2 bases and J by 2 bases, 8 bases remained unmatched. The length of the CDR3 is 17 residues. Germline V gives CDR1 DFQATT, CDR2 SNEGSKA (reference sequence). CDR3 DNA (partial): TGCAGTGCTAGAAGGAGACTAGCGGGAGCGAACACAGATACG. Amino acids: CSARRRLAGANTDT. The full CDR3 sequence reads CSARRRLAGANTDTQYF.

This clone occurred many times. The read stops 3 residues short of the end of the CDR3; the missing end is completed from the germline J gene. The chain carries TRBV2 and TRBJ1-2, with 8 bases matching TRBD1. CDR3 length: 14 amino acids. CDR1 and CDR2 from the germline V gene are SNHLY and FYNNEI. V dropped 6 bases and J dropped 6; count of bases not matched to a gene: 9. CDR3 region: CASRSGQGLDGYTF. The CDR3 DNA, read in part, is TGTGCCAGCAGATCAGGACAGGGTTTGGATGGC. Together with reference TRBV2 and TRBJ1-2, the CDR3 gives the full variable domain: EPEVTQTPSHQVTQMGQEVILRCVPISNHLYFYWYRQILGQKVEFLVSFYNNEISEKSEIFDDQFSVERPDGSNFTLKIRSTKLEDSAMYFCASRSGQGLDGYTFGSGTRLTVV.

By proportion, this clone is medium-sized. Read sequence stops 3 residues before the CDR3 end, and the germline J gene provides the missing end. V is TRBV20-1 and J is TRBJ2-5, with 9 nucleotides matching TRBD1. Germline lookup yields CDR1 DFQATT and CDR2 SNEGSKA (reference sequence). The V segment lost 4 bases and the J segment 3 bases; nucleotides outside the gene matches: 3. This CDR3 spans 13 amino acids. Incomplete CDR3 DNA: TGCAGTGCTACGAGGACAGGGGAAGAGACC. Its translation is CSATRTGEET. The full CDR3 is CSATRTGEETQYF.

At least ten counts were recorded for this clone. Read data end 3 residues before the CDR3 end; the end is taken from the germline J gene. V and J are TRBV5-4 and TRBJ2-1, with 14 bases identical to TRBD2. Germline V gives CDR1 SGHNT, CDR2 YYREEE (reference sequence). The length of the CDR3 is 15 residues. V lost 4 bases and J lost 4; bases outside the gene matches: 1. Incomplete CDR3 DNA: TGTGCCAGCAGCCGGACTAGCGGGGGGTACAATGAG. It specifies CASSRTSGGYNE. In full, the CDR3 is CASSRTSGGYNEQFF.

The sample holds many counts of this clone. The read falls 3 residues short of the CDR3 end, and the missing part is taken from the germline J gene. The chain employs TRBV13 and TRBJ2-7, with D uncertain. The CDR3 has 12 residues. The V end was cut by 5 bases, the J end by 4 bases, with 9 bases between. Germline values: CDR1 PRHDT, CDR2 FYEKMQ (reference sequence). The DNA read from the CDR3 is TGTGCCAGCAGCCTAATGATGTACGAG. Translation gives CASSLMMYE. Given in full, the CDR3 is CASSLMMYEQYF.

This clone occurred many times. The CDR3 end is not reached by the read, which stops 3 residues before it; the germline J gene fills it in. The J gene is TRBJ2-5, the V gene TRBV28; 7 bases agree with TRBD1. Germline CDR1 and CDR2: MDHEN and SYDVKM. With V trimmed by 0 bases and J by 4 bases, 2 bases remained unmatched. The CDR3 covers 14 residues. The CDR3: CASSLWTGRETQYF. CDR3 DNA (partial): TGTGCCAGCAGTTTATGGACAGGGAGAGAGACC.

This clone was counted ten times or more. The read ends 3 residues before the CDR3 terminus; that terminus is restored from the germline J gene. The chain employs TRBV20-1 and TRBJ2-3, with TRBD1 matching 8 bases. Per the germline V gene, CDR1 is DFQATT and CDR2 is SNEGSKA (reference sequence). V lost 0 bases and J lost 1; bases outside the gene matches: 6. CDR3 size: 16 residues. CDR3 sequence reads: CSARDSTGGGTDTQYF. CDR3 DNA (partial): TGCAGTGCTAGAGACTCCACAGGGGGAGGCACAGATACG.

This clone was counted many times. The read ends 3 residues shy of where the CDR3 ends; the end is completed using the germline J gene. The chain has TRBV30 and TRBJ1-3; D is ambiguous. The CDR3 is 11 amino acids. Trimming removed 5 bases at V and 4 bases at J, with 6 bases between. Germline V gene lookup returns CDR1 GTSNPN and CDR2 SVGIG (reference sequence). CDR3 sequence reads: CAWGGGNTIYF. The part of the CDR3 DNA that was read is TGTGCCTGGGGCGGGGGAAACACC.

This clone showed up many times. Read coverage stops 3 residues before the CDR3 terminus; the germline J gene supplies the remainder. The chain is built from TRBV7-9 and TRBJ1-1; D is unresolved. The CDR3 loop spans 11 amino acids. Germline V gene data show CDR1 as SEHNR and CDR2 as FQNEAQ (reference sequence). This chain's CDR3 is CASSSARAAFF. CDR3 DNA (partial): TGTGCCAGCAGCTCGGCGAGAGCG.

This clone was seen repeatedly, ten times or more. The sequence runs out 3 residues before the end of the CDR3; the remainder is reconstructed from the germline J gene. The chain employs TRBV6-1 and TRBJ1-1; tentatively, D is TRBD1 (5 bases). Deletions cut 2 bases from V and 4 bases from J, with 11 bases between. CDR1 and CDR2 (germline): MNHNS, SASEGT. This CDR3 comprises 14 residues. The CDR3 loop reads CASSEYTGPTEAFF. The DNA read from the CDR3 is TGTGCCAGCAGTGAATACACAGGTCCCACTGAA.

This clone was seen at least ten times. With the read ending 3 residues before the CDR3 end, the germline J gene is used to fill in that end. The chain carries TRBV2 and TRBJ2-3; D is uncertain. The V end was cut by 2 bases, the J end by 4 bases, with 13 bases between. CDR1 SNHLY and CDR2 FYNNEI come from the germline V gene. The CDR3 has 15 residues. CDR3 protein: CASSEIRFSADTQYF. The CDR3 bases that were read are TGTGCCAGCAGTGAAATCAGGTTCTCCGCAGATACG.

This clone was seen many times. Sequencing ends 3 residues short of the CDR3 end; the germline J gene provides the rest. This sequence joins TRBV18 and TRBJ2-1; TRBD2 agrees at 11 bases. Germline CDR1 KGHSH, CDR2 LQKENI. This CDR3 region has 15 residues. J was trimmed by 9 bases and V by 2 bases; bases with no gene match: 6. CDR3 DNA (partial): TGTGCCAGCTCACCATCGGTTCTAGCGGGGGGTGAG. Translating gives CASSPSVLAGGE. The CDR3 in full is CASSPSVLAGGEQFF.

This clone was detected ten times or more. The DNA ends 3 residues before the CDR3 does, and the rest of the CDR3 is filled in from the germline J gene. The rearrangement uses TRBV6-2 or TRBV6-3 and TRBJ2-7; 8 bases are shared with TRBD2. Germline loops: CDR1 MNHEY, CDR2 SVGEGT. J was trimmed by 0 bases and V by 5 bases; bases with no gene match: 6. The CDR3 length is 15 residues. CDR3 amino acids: CASSPRLASSYEQYF. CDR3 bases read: TGTGCCAGCAGTCCACGACTAGCGAGCTCCTACGAG.

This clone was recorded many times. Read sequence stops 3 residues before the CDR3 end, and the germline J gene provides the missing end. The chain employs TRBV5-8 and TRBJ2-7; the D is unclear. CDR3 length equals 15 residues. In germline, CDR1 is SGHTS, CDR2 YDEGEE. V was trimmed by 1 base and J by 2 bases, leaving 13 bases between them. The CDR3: CASSLFFGQAYEQYF. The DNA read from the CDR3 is TGTGCCAGCAGCTTGTTTTTTGGCCAAGCCTACGAG.

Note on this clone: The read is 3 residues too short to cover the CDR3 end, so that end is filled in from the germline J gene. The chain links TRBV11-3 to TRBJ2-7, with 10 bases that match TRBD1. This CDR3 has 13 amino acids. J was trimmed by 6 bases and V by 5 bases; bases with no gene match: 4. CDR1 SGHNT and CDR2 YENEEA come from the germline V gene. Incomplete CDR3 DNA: TGTGCCAGCAGCCCGGGACAGGGGCGCGAG. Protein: CASSPGQGRE. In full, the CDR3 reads CASSPGQGREQYF.

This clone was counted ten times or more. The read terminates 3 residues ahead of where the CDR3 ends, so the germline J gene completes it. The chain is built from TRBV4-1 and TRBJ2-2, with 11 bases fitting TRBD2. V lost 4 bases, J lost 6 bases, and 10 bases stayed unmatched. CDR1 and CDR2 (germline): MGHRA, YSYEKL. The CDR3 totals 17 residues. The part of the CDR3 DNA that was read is TGCGCCAGCAGCCTCACGATAGCGGGAGGGTTGGCCGGGGAG. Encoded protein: CASSLTIAGGLAGE. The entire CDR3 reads CASSLTIAGGLAGELFF.

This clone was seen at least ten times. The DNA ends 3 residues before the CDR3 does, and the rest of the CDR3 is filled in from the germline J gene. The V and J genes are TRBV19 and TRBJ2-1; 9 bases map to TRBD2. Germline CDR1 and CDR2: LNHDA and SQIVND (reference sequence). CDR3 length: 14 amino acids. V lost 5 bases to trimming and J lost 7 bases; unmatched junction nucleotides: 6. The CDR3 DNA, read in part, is TGTGCCAGTAGTCTTAGCGGGAGTGAGAATGAG. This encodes CASSLSGSENE. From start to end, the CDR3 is CASSLSGSENEQFF. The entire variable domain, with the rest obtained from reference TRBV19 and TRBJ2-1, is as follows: DGGITQSPKYLFRKEGQNVTLSCEQNLNHDAMYWYRQDPGQGLRLIYYSQIVNDFQKGDIAEGYSVSREKKESFPLTVTSAQKNPTAFYLCASSLSGSENEQFFGPGTRLTVL.

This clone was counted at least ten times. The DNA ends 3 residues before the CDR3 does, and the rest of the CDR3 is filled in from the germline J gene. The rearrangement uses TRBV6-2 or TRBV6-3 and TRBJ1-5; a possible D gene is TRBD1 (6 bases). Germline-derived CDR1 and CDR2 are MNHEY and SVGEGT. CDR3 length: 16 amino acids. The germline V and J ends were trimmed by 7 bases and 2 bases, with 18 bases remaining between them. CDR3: CASTEWAGAGNQPQHF. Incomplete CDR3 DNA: TGTGCCAGCACCGAATGGGCGGGGGCTGGCAATCAGCCC.

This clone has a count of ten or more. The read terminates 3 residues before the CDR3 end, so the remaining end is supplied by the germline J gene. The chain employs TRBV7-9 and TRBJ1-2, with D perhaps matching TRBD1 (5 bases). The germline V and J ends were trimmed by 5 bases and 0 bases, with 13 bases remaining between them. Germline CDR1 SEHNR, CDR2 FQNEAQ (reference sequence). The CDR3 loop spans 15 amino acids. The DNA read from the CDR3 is TGTGCCAGCAGCCCCGACAGAACCCCTAACTATGGC. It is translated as CASSPDRTPNYG. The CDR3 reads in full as CASSPDRTPNYGYTF.

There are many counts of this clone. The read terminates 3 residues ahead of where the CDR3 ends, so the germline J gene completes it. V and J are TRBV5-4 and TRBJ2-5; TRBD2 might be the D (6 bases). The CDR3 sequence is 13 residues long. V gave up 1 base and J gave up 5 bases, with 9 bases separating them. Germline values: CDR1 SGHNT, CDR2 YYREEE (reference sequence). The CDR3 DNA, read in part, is TGTGCCAGCAGCTTGCTTCGGGGGGAGACC. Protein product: CASSLLRGET. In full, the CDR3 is CASSLLRGETQYF. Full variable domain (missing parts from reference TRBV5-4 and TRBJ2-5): ETGVTQSPTHLIKTRGQQVTLRCSSQSGHNTVSWYQQALGQGPQFIFQYYREEENGRGNFPPRFSGLQFPNYSSELNVNALELDDSALYLCASSLLRGETQYFGPGTRLLVL.

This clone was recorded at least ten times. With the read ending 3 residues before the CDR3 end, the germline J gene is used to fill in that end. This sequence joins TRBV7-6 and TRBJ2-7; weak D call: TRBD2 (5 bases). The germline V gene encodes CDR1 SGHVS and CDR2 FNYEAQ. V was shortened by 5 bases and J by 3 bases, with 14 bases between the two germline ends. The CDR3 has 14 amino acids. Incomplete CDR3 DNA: TGTGCCAGCAGCCCCTCCGGGGTCTTCTACGAG. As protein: CASSPSGVFYE. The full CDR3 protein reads CASSPSGVFYEQYF.

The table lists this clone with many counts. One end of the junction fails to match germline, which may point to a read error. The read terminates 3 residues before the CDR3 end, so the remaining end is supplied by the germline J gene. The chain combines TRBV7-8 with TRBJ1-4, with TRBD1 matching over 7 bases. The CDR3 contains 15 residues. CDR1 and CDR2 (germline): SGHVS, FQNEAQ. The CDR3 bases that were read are TGTGCCAGCAACTTAGCACAGGGGTTATATGAAAAA. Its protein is CASNLAQGLYEK. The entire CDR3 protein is CASNLAQGLYEKLFF.

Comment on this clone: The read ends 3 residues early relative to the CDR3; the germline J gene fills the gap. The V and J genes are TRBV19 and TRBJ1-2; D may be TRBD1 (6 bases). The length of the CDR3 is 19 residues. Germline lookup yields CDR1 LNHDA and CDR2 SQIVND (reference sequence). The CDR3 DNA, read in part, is TGTGCCAGTAGTATTAAACTAGCGGGGGGGCCAAGCTCCTACAATGAC. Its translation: CASSIKLAGGPSSYND. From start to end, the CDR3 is CASSIKLAGGPSSYNDYTF.

Partial CDR3 DNA: TGTGCCAGCAGTGCCAGCACGGGGGACGGCACCGGGGAG. Protein: CASSASTGDGTGE. The entire CDR3 protein is CASSASTGDGTGELFF. The chain has TRBV6-4 and TRBJ2-2; a weak D match, TRBD2 (6 bases). The DNA ends 3 residues before the CDR3 does, and the rest of the CDR3 is filled in from the germline J gene. V was shortened by 4 bases and J by 4 bases, with 16 bases between the two germline ends. Germline values: CDR1 MRHNA, CDR2 SNTAGT. The CDR3 is 16 residues long.

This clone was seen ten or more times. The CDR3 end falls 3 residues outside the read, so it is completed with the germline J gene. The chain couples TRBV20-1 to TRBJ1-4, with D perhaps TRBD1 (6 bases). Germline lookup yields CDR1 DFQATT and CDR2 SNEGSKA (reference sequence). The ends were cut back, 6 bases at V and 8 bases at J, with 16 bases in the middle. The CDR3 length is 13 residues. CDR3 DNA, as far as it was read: TGCAGTGCGGACAGAGTGCAGGGAGAAAAA. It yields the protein CSADRVQGEK. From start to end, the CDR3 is CSADRVQGEKLFF.

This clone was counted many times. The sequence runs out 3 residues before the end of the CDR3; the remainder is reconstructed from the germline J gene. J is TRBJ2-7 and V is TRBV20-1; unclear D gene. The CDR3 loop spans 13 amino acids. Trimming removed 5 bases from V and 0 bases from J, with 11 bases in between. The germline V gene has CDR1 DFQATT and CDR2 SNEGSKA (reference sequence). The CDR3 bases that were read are TGCAGTGCTTATGGCACAAGCTCCTACGAG. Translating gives CSAYGTSSYE. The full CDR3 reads CSAYGTSSYEQYF.

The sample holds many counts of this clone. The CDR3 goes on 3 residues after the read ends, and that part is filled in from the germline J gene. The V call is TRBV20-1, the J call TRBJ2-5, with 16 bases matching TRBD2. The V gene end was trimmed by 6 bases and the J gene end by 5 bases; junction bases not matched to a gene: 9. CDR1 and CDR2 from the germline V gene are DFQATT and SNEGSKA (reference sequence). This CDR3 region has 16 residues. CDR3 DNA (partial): TGCAGTGCAAAGGGACTAGCGGGGGGGCCCGGGGAGACC. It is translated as CSAKGLAGGPGET. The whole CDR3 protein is CSAKGLAGGPGETQYF.

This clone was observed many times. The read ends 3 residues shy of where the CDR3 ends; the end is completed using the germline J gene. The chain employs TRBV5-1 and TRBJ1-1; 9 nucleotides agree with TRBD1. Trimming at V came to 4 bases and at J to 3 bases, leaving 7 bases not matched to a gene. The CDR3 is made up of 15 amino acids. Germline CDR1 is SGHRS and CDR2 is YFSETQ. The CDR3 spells CASSGRTGADTEAFF. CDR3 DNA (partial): TGCGCCAGCAGCGGCAGGACAGGGGCAGACACTGAA.

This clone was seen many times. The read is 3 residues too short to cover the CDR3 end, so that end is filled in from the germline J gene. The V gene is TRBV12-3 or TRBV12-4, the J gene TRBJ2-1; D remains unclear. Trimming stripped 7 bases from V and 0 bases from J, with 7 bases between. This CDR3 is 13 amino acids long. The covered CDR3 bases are TGTGCCAGCACCTCTTTCTCCTACAATGAG. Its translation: CASTSFSYNE. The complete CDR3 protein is CASTSFSYNEQFF.